These 27 T cell receptor beta chains came from one sample sequenced in a study of cytomegalovirus exposure and HLA in healthy donors. PCR primers comprised 60 Vbeta and 13 Jbeta primers. Some clones are missing from TCRdb's copy, which holds only in-frame ones; the method was immunoSEQ multiplex PCR. The sample holds 120,000 or so clones, around 73% seen once. The sequencing input was PBMCs. These receptors were taken from a man aged 25 to 40 in good health and CMV-seropositive.

The gene calls are TRBV7-8 and TRBJ2-4; D remains ambiguous. Germline V CDR1 and CDR2: SGHVS, FQNEAQ. The CDR3 extends over 15 amino acids. Trimming shortened V by 1 base and J by 0 bases, and 7 bases separated the two germline ends. DNA for the CDR3: TGTGCCAGCAGCTTAGGGGCAACAGCCAAAAACATTCAGTACTTC. Translation: CASSLGATAKNIQYF.

The chain employs TRBV7-8 and TRBJ2-7; 7 bases match TRBD1. Looked up from germline, CDR1 is SGHVS and CDR2 is FQNEAQ. The CDR3 runs to 14 residues. The junction had 5 bases not matched to a gene; V was cut back by 3 bases and J by 3 bases. The CDR3 is CASSFGTEDYEQYF. The CDR3 DNA sequence: TGTGCCAGCAGCTTCGGGACAGAGGACTACGAGCAGTACTTC.

The chain combines TRBV10-3 with TRBJ1-5; D is undetermined. Trimming left V 2 bases short and J 1 base short, with 9 bases between. This CDR3 is 15 amino acids long. Germline values: CDR1 ENHRY, CDR2 SYGVKD. The CDR3 spells CAISEEGWSNQPQHF. The CDR3 bases are TGTGCCATCAGTGAGGAGGGTTGGAGCAATCAGCCCCAGCATTTT.

The chain recombines TRBV7-2 with TRBJ2-1, with TRBD2 matching 8 bases. The CDR3 covers 15 residues. CDR1 and CDR2 (germline): SGHTA, FQGNSA. The trim removed 1 base at V and 8 bases at J, leaving 7 bases unmatched. The CDR3 loop reads CASSLVGLVGDEQFF. CDR3 nucleotide sequence: TGTGCCAGCAGCTTAGTGGGACTAGTAGGCGATGAGCAGTTCTTC.

V usage is TRBV2 and J usage is TRBJ1-5; D may be TRBD1 (6 bases). CDR3 length equals 13 residues. Trimming took 4 bases from V and 8 from J, leaving 12 bases between them. Germline-derived CDR1 and CDR2 are SNHLY and FYNNEI. CDR3 region: CASSVGADEPQHF. CDR3 coding DNA: TGTGCCAGCAGTGTGGGGGCTGATGAGCCCCAGCATTTT.

The V call is TRBV9, the J call TRBJ2-7; 11 nucleotides line up with TRBD1. This CDR3 comprises 17 residues. V lost 3 bases, J lost 0 bases, and 8 bases stayed unmatched. Germline loops: CDR1 SGDLS, CDR2 YYNGEE. In DNA, the CDR3 is TGTGCCAGCAGCGCAACCGGGACAGGGGGGAGCTCCTACGAGCAGTACTTC. It translates to CASSATGTGGSSYEQYF.

The chain couples TRBV5-1 to TRBJ2-1; D possibly corresponds to TRBD1 (5 bases). There are 13 residues in the CDR3. V was shortened by 0 bases and J by 5 bases, with 6 bases between the two germline ends. The germline gives CDR1 SGHRS, CDR2 YFSETQ. The CDR3 reads CASSLGRDNEQFF. CDR3 sequence (DNA): TGCGCCAGCAGCTTGGGCAGGGACAATGAGCAGTTCTTC.

The J gene is TRBJ1-2, the V gene TRBV27, with 9 positions matching TRBD1. Germline V gene lookup returns CDR1 MNHEY and CDR2 SMNVEV (reference sequence). With V trimmed by 8 bases and J by 5 bases, 12 bases remained unmatched. This CDR3 has 15 residues. The chain's CDR3 is CASGDDRGMVYGYTF. CDR3 sequence (DNA): TGTGCCAGCGGGGACGACAGGGGGATGGTTTATGGCTACACCTTC.

The chain uses TRBV27 and TRBJ2-7; TRBD2 aligns across 8 bases. The germline V gene has CDR1 MNHEY and CDR2 SMNVEV (reference sequence). Losses at the gene ends were 6 bases for V and 3 bases for J; bases not matched to a gene: 7. The CDR3 length is 14 residues. CDR3 in amino acids: CASSLSGDLYEQYF. In nucleotides, the CDR3 is TGTGCCAGCAGCCTTAGCGGGGATCTCTACGAGCAGTACTTC.

In DNA form, the CDR3 reads TGCGCCAGCAGTGGGGTAGCGGACGGCTTGGACGAGCAGTACTTC. It yields the protein CASSGVADGLDEQYF. The chain recombines TRBV10-2 with TRBJ2-7, with D tentatively TRBD2 (6 bases). V was cut by 4 bases and J by 5 bases, with 18 bases left in between. Germline V gene sequence: CDR1 WSHSY, CDR2 SAAADI. The CDR3 spans 15 residues.

This clone was recorded only once. This sequence joins TRBV6-5 and TRBJ2-7, with a tentative D call TRBD1 (6 bases). The CDR3 runs 16 residues. Germline V gene lookup returns CDR1 MNHEY and CDR2 SVGAGI. V was pared by 0 bases and J by 7 bases, with 19 bases between. CDR3 sequence reads: CASSYSNSRGPGEQYF. DNA of the CDR3: TGTGCCAGCAGTTACTCGAACTCCAGGGGCCCGGGGGAGCAGTACTTC.

The chain carries TRBV5-6 and TRBJ1-2, with TRBD1 identical over 9 bases. Trimming took 4 bases from V and 4 from J; bases not matched to a gene: 8. The CDR3 contains 15 residues. Germline loops: CDR1 SGHDT, CDR2 YYEEEE. CDR3 region: CASSHGTGIFYGYTF. In DNA, the CDR3 is TGTGCCAGCAGCCACGGGACAGGGATTTTCTATGGCTACACCTTC.

This clone was found a few times. This sequence joins TRBV6-6 and TRBJ1-2; D might be TRBD1 (5 bases). The CDR3 is made up of 12 amino acids. The V and J ends lost 5 bases and 4 bases respectively, with 8 bases between them. Germline CDR1 MNHNY, CDR2 SVGAGI (reference sequence). Here the CDR3 DNA reads TGTGCCAGCAGTCCCGACAGCTATGGCTACACCTTC. It yields the protein CASSPDSYGYTF.

This chain joins TRBV28 and TRBJ1-4; D is unclear. V was shortened by 6 bases and J by 6 bases, with 14 bases between the two germline ends. The germline V gene has CDR1 MDHEN and CDR2 SYDVKM. This CDR3 has 14 amino acids. CDR3 nucleotide sequence: TGTGCCAGCAGGGGTGGGCCAACCGATGAAAAACTGTTTTTT. Translation gives CASRGGPTDEKLFF. Filled out from reference TRBV28 and TRBJ1-4, the complete variable domain reads DVKVTQSSRYLVKRTGEKVFLECVQDMDHENMFWYRQDPGLGLRLIYFSYDVKMKEKGDIPEGYSVSREKKERFSLILESASTNQTSMYLCASRGGPTDEKLFFGSGTQLSVL.

V gene TRBV2 combines with J gene TRBJ2-7, with 9 bases aligning to TRBD1. Germline V lookup: CDR1 SNHLY, CDR2 FYNNEI. The V segment lost 6 bases and the J segment 1 base; nucleotides outside the gene matches: 10. This CDR3 contains 16 residues. CDR3 protein: CASRAGQGRNSYEQYF. The DNA for the CDR3 is TGTGCCAGCAGGGCCGGACAGGGGAGGAATTCCTACGAGCAGTACTTC.

V is TRBV4-2 and J is TRBJ2-1; a possible D gene is TRBD1 (6 bases). The CDR3 totals 15 residues. Germline loops: CDR1 LGHNA, CDR2 YNFKEQ. Between the trimmed V and J ends, which lost 1 base and 9 bases, there was a span of 16 bases. CDR3 sequence (DNA): TGTGCCAGCAGCCAAGCTGGGGGCACATTCGGTGAGCAGTTCTTC. It encodes CASSQAGGTFGEQFF.

This clone occurred once. The chain carries TRBV4-2 and TRBJ2-7, with 8 positions matching TRBD2. Germline V gene data show CDR1 as LGHNA and CDR2 as YNFKEQ. The ends lost 0 bases at V and 4 bases at J; junction bases unmatched: 5. The length of the CDR3 is 15 residues. This chain's CDR3 is CASSQDTSGSYEQYF. Here the CDR3 DNA reads TGTGCCAGCAGCCAAGATACAAGCGGGAGTTACGAGCAGTACTTC.

The CDR3: CASSPRMAGPFDTQYF. CDR3 DNA: TGTGCCAGCAGCCCCCGAATGGCGGGACCCTTTGATACGCAGTATTTT. The V gene is TRBV11-3, the J gene TRBJ2-3, with D tentatively TRBD2 (6 bases). CDR3 size: 16 residues. Germline CDR1 reads SGHNT; CDR2 reads YENEEA. V dropped 5 bases and J dropped 6 bases, with 21 bases sitting between them. The variable domain in full, with the rest retrieved from reference TRBV11-3 and TRBJ2-3, is EAGVVQSPRYKIIEKKQPVAFWCNPISGHNTLYWYLQNLGQGPELLIRYENEEAVDDSQLPKDRFSAERLKGVDSTLKIQPAELGDSAVYLCASSPRMAGPFDTQYFGPGTRLTVL.

The rearrangement links TRBV14 to TRBJ1-2; perhaps TRBD1 as D (6 bases). The CDR3 is 13 residues long. CDR1 SGHDN and CDR2 FVKESK come from the germline V gene. V was trimmed by 4 bases and J by 6 bases, leaving 12 bases between them. This CDR3 is CASSLQGVDGYTF. The CDR3 nucleotides are TGTGCCAGCAGCCTACAGGGAGTTGATGGCTACACCTTC.

J is TRBJ2-1 and V is TRBV6-5; 14 bases line up with TRBD2. Germline trimming cut 0 bases from V and 6 bases from J; bases unmatched to any gene: 1. The CDR3 runs to 16 residues. Germline V gene sequence: CDR1 MNHEY, CDR2 SVGAGI. CDR3 amino acids: CASSYSGLAGGNEQFF. CDR3 nucleotide sequence: TGTGCCAGCAGTTACTCTGGACTAGCGGGAGGCAATGAGCAGTTCTTC.

This clone was counted between two and nine times. The V gene is TRBV11-2, the J gene TRBJ2-3, with 11 bases lining up with TRBD1. V trimming: 5 bases; J trimming: 5 bases; junction bases outside the gene matches: 6. In germline, CDR1 is SGHAT, CDR2 FQNNGV. The length of the CDR3 is 15 residues. Written as DNA, the CDR3 is TGTGCCAGCAGCATTAGAGGGACAGGGGGAGATACGCAGTATTTT. It encodes CASSIRGTGGDTQYF.

The rearrangement joins TRBV25-1 to TRBJ2-3; 7 bases match TRBD2. The V gene end was trimmed by 1 base and the J gene end by 2 bases; junction bases not matched to a gene: 6. The CDR3 covers 16 residues. Per germline, CDR1 MGHDK and CDR2 SYGVNS. CDR3 region: CASSESTSVTTDTQYF. The CDR3 DNA reads TGTGCCAGCAGTGAATCAACTAGCGTGACCACAGATACGCAGTATTTT.

The chain couples TRBV18 to TRBJ2-7, with D hard to call. Germline lookup yields CDR1 KGHSH and CDR2 LQKENI. The CDR3 is 11 amino acids. The ends were cut back, 8 bases at V and 0 bases at J, with 5 bases in the middle. CDR3 nucleotides: TGTGCCAGCGCGAGCTCCTACGAGCAGTACTTC. Its translation: CASASSYEQYF.

This chain joins TRBV9 and TRBJ1-3; D remains unclear. The CDR3 is 14 amino acids. Germline V gives CDR1 SGDLS, CDR2 YYNGEE. The V gene lost 0 bases and the J gene lost 0 bases, with 4 bases spanning the gap. The CDR3 is CASSVDYSGNTIYF. In DNA form, the CDR3 reads TGTGCCAGCAGCGTAGACTACTCTGGAAACACCATATATTTT. Complete variable domain (other parts from reference TRBV9 and TRBJ1-3): DSGVTQTPKHLITATGQRVTLRCSPRSGDLSVYWYQQSLDQGLQFLIQYYNGEERAKGNILERFSAQQFPDLHSELNLSSLELGDSALYFCASSVDYSGNTIYFGEGSWLTVV.

The chain carries TRBV4-1 and TRBJ2-1; D is perhaps TRBD1 (8 bases). The CDR3 is made up of 14 amino acids. Germline CDR1 MGHRA, CDR2 YSYEKL. V was pared by 1 base and J by 9 bases, with 13 bases between. As DNA, the CDR3 is TGCGCCAGCAGCCAAGCTAACAGGGGGGGTGAGCAGTTCTTC. Translation: CASSQANRGGEQFF.

This clone was detected a few times. This chain links TRBV5-4 with TRBJ1-2; 10 bases are a match to TRBD1. After removal of 5 bases from V and 7 bases from J, the junction contained 8 bases not matched to a gene. The CDR3 consists of 14 residues. Germline V lookup: CDR1 SGHNT, CDR2 YYREEE (reference sequence). The CDR3 nucleotides read TGTGCCAGCAGATTGACAGGGGGCGTTGGTGGCTACACCTTC. Translation gives CASRLTGGVGGYTF.

The V gene is TRBV30, the J gene TRBJ1-1, with TRBD1 as a possible D gene (6 bases). V lost 2 bases and J 5 bases, leaving 12 bases between the germline ends. Germline V gene data show CDR1 as GTSNPN and CDR2 as SVGIG (reference sequence). This CDR3 spans 13 amino acids. The CDR3, as DNA: TGTGCCTGGAGTTCCCTTGGGACAACTGAAGCTTTCTTT. Encoded protein: CAWSSLGTTEAFF.